Each of the 20 T cell receptor beta chains below was sequenced from the same sample in a study of spatial heterogeneity in lung cancer. TCRdb re-derived calls from the 5' RACE reads in MiXCR, one entry per CDR3 protein. The sample has about 47,000 distinct CDR3 sequences, 10% to 15% seen once. Time point of the sample: blood at routine non-recurrence follow-up after resection. Material: PBMCs, obtained at follow-up. The source is a male donor with early-stage non-small cell lung cancer.

This clonotype was counted many times. V usage is TRBV20-1 and J usage is TRBJ2-3; TRBD2 matches 12 bases. In germline, CDR1 is DFQATT, CDR2 SNEGSKA (reference sequence). The V gene end was trimmed by 5 bases and the J gene end by 0 bases; junction bases not matched to a gene: 9. The CDR3 is 17 residues long. Written as DNA, the CDR3 is TGCAGTGCTGCCGTGCTAGCGGGAGGGCCGAGCACAGATACGCAGTATTTT. It translates to CSAAVLAGGPSTDTQYF.

The chain recombines TRBV12-3 or TRBV12-4 with TRBJ1-6, with unresolved D. Trimming left V 6 bases short and J 9 bases short, with 12 bases between. The CDR3 length is 13 residues. The CDR3 spells CASSPSGGSPLHF. The CDR3 nucleotides read TGTGCCAGCAGCCCGTCGGGAGGTTCACCCCTCCACTTT.

The CDR3 region is CASSLLAGGGDEQFF. The CDR3 DNA is TGTGCCAGCAGCCTCCTAGCGGGAGGGGGCGATGAGCAGTTCTTC. The chain links TRBV14 to TRBJ2-1; 12 nucleotides agree with TRBD2. Germline CDR1 is SGHDN and CDR2 is FVKESK. This CDR3 is built from 15 residues. V was clipped by 4 bases and J by 8 bases; unmatched bases: 6.

Many counts were recorded for this clonotype. V and J are TRBV20-1 and TRBJ2-7, with 9 bases identical to TRBD1. CDR1 DFQATT and CDR2 SNEGSKA come from the germline V gene (reference sequence). J gave up 4 bases and V 4 bases, and 2 bases lay outside the gene matches. The CDR3 spans 12 residues. The CDR3: CSANRGPYEQYF. DNA of the CDR3: TGCAGTGCTAACAGGGGGCCATACGAGCAGTACTTC.

This clonotype was observed at least ten times. The gene calls are TRBV5-4 and TRBJ2-2; D is possibly TRBD2 (6 bases). Per the germline V gene, CDR1 is SGHNT and CDR2 is YYREEE (reference sequence). Trimming stripped 1 base from V and 6 bases from J, with 13 bases between. This CDR3 contains 15 residues. CDR3 DNA sequence: TGTGCCAGCAGCTTGTACTTGGCGGGGTCCGGGGAGCTGTTTTTT. The encoded protein is CASSLYLAGSGELFF.

There are many counts of this clonotype. The chain couples TRBV15 to TRBJ1-5; 8 bases line up with TRBD1. The V gene's germline CDR1 is LNHNV and CDR2 YYDKDF (reference sequence). V trimming: 3 bases; J trimming: 5 bases; junction bases outside the gene matches: 9. This CDR3 region has 16 residues. The CDR3 DNA sequence: TGTGCCACCAGCAGTAGCCGGGACAGGTACGATCAGCCCCAGCATTTT. Amino acids: CATSSSRDRYDQPQHF. The full variable domain, its missing parts supplied by reference TRBV15 and TRBJ1-5, is DAMVIQNPRYQVTQFGKPVTLSCSQTLNHNVMYWYQQKSSQAPKLLFHYYDKDFNNEADTPDNFQSRRPNTSFCFLDIRSPGLGDTAMYLCATSSSRDRYDQPQHFGDGTRLSIL.

The V call is TRBV20-1, the J call TRBJ1-1; D gene unclear. Germline V gene lookup returns CDR1 DFQATT and CDR2 SNEGSKA (reference sequence). The V end was cut by 2 bases, the J end by 6 bases, with 7 bases between. The CDR3 has 11 amino acids. CDR3 amino acids: CSARRTAEAFF. In DNA, the CDR3 is TGCAGTGCTAGAAGGACGGCTGAAGCTTTCTTT.

This clonotype has ten or more counts. The chain combines TRBV11-2 with TRBJ2-2; TRBD2 aligns across 15 bases. The junction had 9 bases not matched to a gene; V was cut back by 5 bases and J by 5 bases. This CDR3 region has 18 residues. CDR1 is SGHAT and CDR2 is FQNNGV in the germline V gene. The CDR3 region is CASSPGLAGGRRTGELFF. The CDR3 DNA reads as TGTGCCAGCAGCCCGGGACTAGCGGGAGGACGGAGGACCGGGGAGCTGTTTTTT.

This clonotype was seen only a few times. V usage is TRBV14 and J usage is TRBJ2-7; 7 nucleotides align to TRBD1. The CDR3 contains 13 residues. V was pared by 4 bases and J by 12 bases, with 12 bases of the junction left unmatched. The germline CDR1 and CDR2 sequences are SGHDN and FVKESK. The CDR3 spells CASSPSDRRYRYF. CDR3 bases: TGTGCCAGCAGCCCCTCGGACAGGCGATATAGGTACTTC.

This clonotype was observed at least ten times. The rearrangement joins TRBV6-5 to TRBJ2-1; TRBD1 aligns across 12 bases. CDR1 is MNHEY, CDR2 SVGAGI, per germline. This CDR3 comprises 14 residues. V trimming: 8 bases; J trimming: 10 bases; junction bases outside the gene matches: 9. In DNA, the CDR3 is TGTGCCAGCGGTGCGGGACAGGGGGCGGGCGAGCAGTTCTTC. Translating it yields CASGAGQGAGEQFF.

Many counts were recorded for this clonotype. The chain recombines TRBV7-2 with TRBJ1-2; 7 bases are shared with TRBD1. The CDR3 has 15 amino acids. CDR1 is SGHTA and CDR2 is FQGNSA in the germline V gene. Trimming cost V 5 bases and J 3 bases; bases outside gene matches: 9. The DNA of the CDR3 is TGTGCCAGCAGCCCAGAGACAGGGCTTTACTATGGCTACACCTTC. Translation gives CASSPETGLYYGYTF.

This clonotype was detected a few times. The chain combines TRBV5-5 with TRBJ2-3; 7 bases match TRBD1. The CDR3 runs to 16 residues. Losses at the gene ends were 5 bases for V and 2 bases for J; bases not matched to a gene: 11. Germline-derived CDR1 and CDR2 are SGHKS and YYEKEE (reference sequence). The CDR3 nucleotides read TGTGCCAGCAGTTTTCGACAGGGACAACTCACAGATACGCAGTATTTT. This translates into CASSFRQGQLTDTQYF. The full variable domain, with the rest looked up from reference TRBV5-5 and TRBJ2-3, is DAGVTQSPTHLIKTRGQQVTLRCSPISGHKSVSWYQQVLGQGPQFIFQYYEKEERGRGNFPDRFSARQFPNYSSELNVNALLLGDSALYLCASSFRQGQLTDTQYFGPGTRLTVL.

This clonotype was recorded a few times. This chain joins TRBV28 and TRBJ1-1, with D perhaps matching TRBD1 (6 bases). Germline loops: CDR1 MDHEN, CDR2 SYDVKM. The V gene lost 3 bases and the J gene lost 6 bases, with 14 bases spanning the gap. The CDR3 runs 14 residues. CDR3 region: CASSFPGAQAEAFF. The CDR3 region has the DNA TGTGCCAGCAGTTTTCCAGGGGCCCAGGCTGAAGCTTTCTTT.

The chain uses TRBV3-2 and TRBJ2-4; the table's D gene call, TRBD1, was not cross checked with the DNA. TRBV3-2 is classified as a pseudogene. The CDR3 covers 19 residues. CDR3 protein: CASSRAAEGQGASKNIQYF. In nucleotides, the CDR3 is TGTGCCAGCAGCCGCGCCGCCGAGGGACAGGGCGCGTCCAAAAACATTCAGTACTTC.

This clonotype showed up just a few times. The genes are TRBV10-2 and TRBJ1-5; no firm D call. The V gene's germline CDR1 is WSHSY and CDR2 SAAADI. The V gene lost 3 bases and the J gene lost 5 bases, with 5 bases spanning the gap. This CDR3 comprises 12 residues. The CDR3 bases are TGCGCCAGCAGTGAAATTGATCAGCCCCAGCATTTT. Amino acid sequence: CASSEIDQPQHF.

Only a few counts were recorded for this clonotype. The germline gene is not matched at one end of the junction; a read error may be the cause. The chain combines TRBV3-1 with TRBJ2-3, with a tentative D call TRBD1 (5 bases). Germline V gene sequence: CDR1 LGHDT, CDR2 YNNKEL (reference sequence). The CDR3 is made up of 13 amino acids. The CDR3 protein is CVSSQGGTDTQYF. The CDR3 DNA reads as TGTGTCAGCAGCCAAGGGGGCACAGATACGCAGTATTTT.

This clonotype was detected ten times or more. The chain uses TRBV27 and TRBJ2-7; 11 bases are a match to TRBD2. The CDR3 runs to 16 residues. Losses at the gene ends were 4 bases for V and 3 bases for J; bases not matched to a gene: 8. Germline V lookup: CDR1 MNHEY, CDR2 SMNVEV (reference sequence). CDR3 DNA: TGTGCCAGCAGTTCCTCACTAGCGGGAGAGCTCTACGAGCAGTACTTC. It specifies CASSSSLAGELYEQYF.

The table lists this clonotype with many counts. This chain joins TRBV6-5 and TRBJ1-1; no clear D gene. Germline V gives CDR1 MNHEY, CDR2 SVGAGI. Trimming left V 2 bases short and J 4 bases short, with 8 bases between. The CDR3 has 13 amino acids. This chain's CDR3 is CASSYIRATEAFF. CDR3 nucleotides: TGTGCCAGCAGTTACATTAGGGCCACTGAAGCTTTCTTT.

This clonotype has ten or more counts. The chain recombines TRBV18 with TRBJ2-7, with 8 nucleotides matching TRBD2. V dropped 3 bases and J dropped 2; count of bases not matched to a gene: 9. Germline V CDR1 and CDR2: KGHSH, LQKENI. The CDR3 covers 16 residues. CDR3: CASSPSLAGSTYEQYF. In DNA, the CDR3 is TGTGCCAGCTCACCGAGCCTAGCGGGTTCAACCTACGAGCAGTACTTC.

The chain employs TRBV6-6 and TRBJ1-2; D ambiguous. Trimming took off 5 bases at V and 2 bases at J, with 6 bases between the two ends. This CDR3 is 12 amino acids long. Germline V gives CDR1 MNHNY, CDR2 SVGAGI (reference sequence). CDR3 sequence: CASSEGNYGYTF. The CDR3 region has the DNA TGTGCCAGCAGTGAAGGGAACTATGGCTACACCTTC.